The entry below gives a single TCR beta chain sequence along with its context. Its antigen is currently unknown. The data were obtained in a study of CD8 T cells in Susac syndrome. Sequencing of TCR beta was performed on blood CD8+ and CD4+ T cells. Matched for age and sex, the controls were healthy donors. Reverse transcription of roughly 0.5 to 1 ug RNA was carried out with random hexamers. Multiplex immunoSEQ PCR targeted 54 Vbeta and 13 Jbeta TCR beta segments. TCRdb ran MiXCR on the immunoSEQ multiplex PCR reads and lists one entry per CDR3 protein. The sample gives about 200,000 distinct CDR3 sequences, around 95% of which show up once; 0.08% to 0.11% is in the top ten. This CDR3 is 14 amino acids long. Losses at the gene ends were 0 bases for V and 4 bases for J; bases not matched to a gene: 4. Germline V gene sequence: CDR1 DFQATT, CDR2 SNEGSKA (reference sequence). Notes on the study in general: The study's TCR sequencing and HLA analysis drew on a certain number of individuals. That number was acknowledged as relatively small.

This sequence joins TRBV20-1 and TRBJ2-7, with 9 bases lining up with TRBD2. The clonotype comes from a human donor in good health. Sequencing used CD4+ T cells from PBMCs. CDR3 in DNA: TGCAGTGCTAGAGATAGCGGGAGTGGGTACGAGCAGTACGTC. It yields the protein CSARDSGSGYEQYV.